This T cell receptor beta chain originates from a study of CD8+CD57+ T cells in acquired aplastic anemia (dated by TCRdb to the late 2010s). For the wider study: DNA extracted from sorted CD4+ and CD8+ cells had a mean of around 3 ug, with a range of about 0.18 to 27.4 ug. CD8+CD57+ expansion was defined as frequency above the mean frequency observed in healthy subjects.

Inclusive of the bounding cysteine and phenylalanine, the CDR3 is 15 residues long. Only the CDR3 part of the read is kept: 45 bases, read in frame from the first base. CDR1 DFQATT and CDR2 SNEGSKA are derived from the germline V gene (reference sequence). Flow cytometry had shown CD8+CD57+ cell expansion in the patients selected for sequencing. Severe acquired aplastic anemia was diagnosed in all patients according to International Study of Aplastic Anemia and Agranulocytosis and Camitta criteria. At the time blood was sampled, none of the patients had received any therapy. TCR repertoires of sorted CD4+ and CD8+ blood T cells from severe aplastic anemia patients and healthy subjects were deep-sequenced in the study. In the USA, patient enrollment took place under clinicaltrials.gov protocols 00001620, 01623167, 00001397, 00071045, 00081523 and 00961064. Ficoll-Paque density gradient centrifugation was used to isolate peripheral blood mononuclear cells. CD4+ and CD8+ T cells were sorted by FACS or magnetic beads before DNA extraction.

What the work shows at the level of the full study, not this receptor alone: Between patients and healthy controls, no significant difference in CD8+ Simpson's diversity was found (P=0.060). Around 30 CD8+ CDR3 sequences were found in both patients and controls but appeared to be highly expressed in patients and within the immunodominant clones of the patients.

Regarding this clonotype: Its antigen is not yet known. With a much larger clone just one base away, this may be a read error.

Genomic DNA served as template for TCR beta VDJ combination and CDR3 sequence profiling. TCR repertoire sequencing was run on an Illumina HiSeq 2000. Per the original workflow: TRBV/TRBJ rearrangement plots, CDR3 size and DJ length profiles, and Simpson's diversity index were used to assess repertoires. The immunodominant clone was defined as the most abundant DNA sequence in deep sequencing data. CDR3 amino acid sequences were screened for sharing across subjects and compared with published repertoires and the VDJdb database. TCRdb passed the public sequencing reads through fastp at Q25 and MiXCR, retaining productive beta sequences. Identical CDR3 proteins give one entry, which carries the most common genes and DNA. These V and J calls derive from TCRdb rather than the authors' analysis. Counted in this sample were over 150,000 distinct CDR3 sequences; 63% of them appeared once. Of the sample, under 55% is held by the ten largest clones.

The chain is assembled from TRBV20-1 and TRBJ1-1; 8 of the junction bases match TRBD1. The sequenced sample was sorted CD4+, CD8+, or CD8+CD57+ T cells (not recorded which) from PBMCs. The TCR comes from a human donor with aplastic anemia. The nucleotide sequence reads TGCAGTGCTTTGGCCCCGGACAGGGAGAACACTGTAGCTTTCTTT. Protein translation: CSALAPDRENTVAFF.